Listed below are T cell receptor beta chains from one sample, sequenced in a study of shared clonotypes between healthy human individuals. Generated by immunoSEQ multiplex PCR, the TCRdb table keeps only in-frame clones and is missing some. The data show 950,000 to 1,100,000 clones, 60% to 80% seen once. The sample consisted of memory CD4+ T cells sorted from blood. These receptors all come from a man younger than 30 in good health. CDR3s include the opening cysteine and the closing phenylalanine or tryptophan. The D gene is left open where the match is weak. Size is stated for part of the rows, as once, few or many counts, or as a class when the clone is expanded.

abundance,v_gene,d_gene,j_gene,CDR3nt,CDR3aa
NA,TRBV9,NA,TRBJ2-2,TGTGCCAGCAGCCTCCCCAGACAGAAAAACACCGGGGAGCTGTTTTTT,CASSLPRQKNTGELFF
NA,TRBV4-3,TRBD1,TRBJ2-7,TGCGCCAGCAGCCAAGCGGACAGGGGGCACTACGAGCAGTACTTC,CASSQADRGHYEQYF
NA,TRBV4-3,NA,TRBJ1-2,TGCGCCAGCAGCCAAGACAGCTCACAGGGCTATGGCTACACCTTC,CASSQDSSQGYGYTF
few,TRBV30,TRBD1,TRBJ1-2,TGTGCCTGGTCGACAGGGTATGGCTACACCTTC,CAWSTGYGYTF
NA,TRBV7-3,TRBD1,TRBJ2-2,TGTGCCAGCAGCCCCGAAGGACAGGGAGGAGTATTCACCGGGGAGCTGTTTTTT,CASSPEGQGGVFTGELFF
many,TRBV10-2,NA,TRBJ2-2,TGCGCCAGCAGTGAGTCCGGGATCACCGGGGAGCTGTTTTTT,CASSESGITGELFF
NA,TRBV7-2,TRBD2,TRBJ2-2,TGTGCCAGCAGCTTAACCCCTGGACTAGCGGCCACCGGGGAGCTGTTTTTT,CASSLTPGLAATGELFF
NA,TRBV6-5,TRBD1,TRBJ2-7,TGTGCCAGCAGAACCGGGACAGGGTCCTACGAGCAGTACTTC,CASRTGTGSYEQYF
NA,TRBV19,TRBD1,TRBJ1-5,TGTGCCAGTAGTCTCCGGACAGGGGGTAGCAATCAGCCCCAGCATTTT,CASSLRTGGSNQPQHF
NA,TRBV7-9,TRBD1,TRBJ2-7,TGTGCCAGCAGTCGACCCGGGGACAGGGGTTTTCACGAGCAGTACTTC,CASSRPGDRGFHEQYF
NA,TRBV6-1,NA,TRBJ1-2,TGTGCCAGCAGTGAATCTAGGGGTTTGTTGGGCTACACCTTC,CASSESRGLLGYTF
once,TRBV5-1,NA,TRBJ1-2,TGCGCCAGCAGCGTGGGGCACAGCTATGGCTACACCTTC,CASSVGHSYGYTF
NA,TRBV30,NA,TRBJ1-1,TGTGCCTGGAGTCAGGAGAACACTGAAGCTTTCTTT,CAWSQENTEAFF
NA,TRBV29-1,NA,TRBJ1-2,TGCAGCGTTGAAGGAAAAGGGTTAAGCTATGGCTACACCTTC,CSVEGKGLSYGYTF
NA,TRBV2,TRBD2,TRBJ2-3,TGTGCCAGCAGAAAGCTAGCGGGGGGCCTCTTAAGCACAGATACGCAGTATTTT,CASRKLAGGLLSTDTQYF
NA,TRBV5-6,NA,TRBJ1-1,TGTGCCAGCAGCTTGGTAGCAGGGGTGAACACTGAAGCTTTCTTT,CASSLVAGVNTEAFF
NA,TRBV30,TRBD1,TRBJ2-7,TGTGCCTGGAGGGACAGGGGGCCGTACGAGCAGTACTTC,CAWRDRGPYEQYF
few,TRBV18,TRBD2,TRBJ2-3,TGTGCCAGCTCACCGATAGCGGGAGTGGGCACAGATACGCAGTATTTT,CASSPIAGVGTDTQYF
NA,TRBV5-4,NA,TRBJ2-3,TGTGCCAGCAGCTTGGCCTCAAGGGGCAGGGGCACAGATACGCAGTATTTT,CASSLASRGRGTDTQYF
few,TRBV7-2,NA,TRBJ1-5,TGTGCCAGCAGCTTGAATAGCAATCAGCCCCAGCATTTT,CASSLNSNQPQHF
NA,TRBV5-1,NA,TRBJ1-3,TGCGCCAGCAGCCGGGGGACCGGGGCCGGAAACACCATATATTTT,CASSRGTGAGNTIYF
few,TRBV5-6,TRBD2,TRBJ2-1,TGTGCCAGCAGCTCCGAGGCACTAGCGACAGACAATGAGCAGTTCTTC,CASSSEALATDNEQFF
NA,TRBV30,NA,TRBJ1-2,TGTGCCTGGAGTACCGGAGCTAACTATGGCTACACCTTC,CAWSTGANYGYTF
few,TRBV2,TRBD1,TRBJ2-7,TGTGCCAGCAAGAGGGGACAGGACTCCTACGAGCAGTACTTC,CASKRGQDSYEQYF